One sample yielded the 14 T cell receptor beta chains listed below, sequenced in a study of blood T cell repertoires in COVID-19. The table came from immunoSEQ multiplex PCR; TCRdb's copy has only in-frame clones and leaves some out. The repertoire holds approximately 300,000 clones, with 87% as singletons. The sample comprised peripheral blood. These receptors all come from a man aged 18 to 29 with active or convalescent COVID-19.

This chain uses TRBV4-3 with TRBJ1-2, with 11 nucleotides matching TRBD1. Looked up from germline, CDR1 is LGHNA and CDR2 is YSLEER. Trimming took 4 bases from V and 2 from J; bases not matched to a gene: 9. The CDR3 runs to 17 residues. This CDR3 reads CASSPGQGAEINYGYTF. CDR3 DNA: TGCGCCAGCAGCCCAGGACAGGGGGCTGAAATAAACTATGGCTACACCTTC.

This rearrangement joins TRBV5-1 to TRBJ1-4; D not resolved. CDR1 is SGHRS and CDR2 is YFSETQ in the germline V gene. V lost 4 bases and J lost 2, with 18 bases in between. There are 17 residues in the CDR3. CDR3 region: CASSTLGASDTNEKLFF. The CDR3 nucleotides are TGCGCCAGCAGCACACTGGGAGCCTCCGATACTAATGAAAAACTGTTTTTT. The complete variable domain, with remaining parts taken from reference TRBV5-1 and TRBJ1-4, reads KAGVTQTPRYLIKTRGQQVTLSCSPISGHRSVSWYQQTPGQGLQFLFEYFSETQRNKGNFPGRFSGRQFSNSRSEMNVSTLELGDSALYLCASSTLGASDTNEKLFFGSGTQLSVL.

This chain joins TRBV27 and TRBJ2-7; D is possibly TRBD2 (7 bases). V shed 5 bases and J shed 5 bases, with 13 bases lying between them. The CDR3 length is 13 residues. Germline CDR1 is MNHEY and CDR2 is SMNVEV (reference sequence). Here the CDR3 reads CASSRGGRNEQYF. As DNA, the CDR3 is TGTGCCAGCAGTAGGGGGGGCAGGAACGAGCAGTACTTC.

V usage is TRBV28 and J usage is TRBJ2-1, with 8 bases fitting TRBD2. V lost 8 bases and J lost 8; bases outside the gene matches: 8. The CDR3 contains 13 residues. Per the germline V gene, CDR1 is MDHEN and CDR2 is SYDVKM. In nucleotides, the CDR3 is TGTGCCAGCCGAGGGACTAGTGCCTATGAGCAGTTCTTC. It is translated as CASRGTSAYEQFF.

V and J are TRBV5-1 and TRBJ1-1, with unresolved D. With 4 bases removed from V and 1 base from J, the gap between germline ends came to 8 bases. Looked up from germline, CDR1 is SGHRS and CDR2 is YFSETQ. CDR3 size: 13 residues. The CDR3 loop is CASSPRRNTEAFF. Here the CDR3 DNA reads TGCGCCAGCAGCCCACGGAGGAACACTGAAGCTTTCTTT.

The chain combines TRBV5-8 with TRBJ2-1; 10 bases match TRBD2. CDR1 and CDR2 (germline): SGHTS, YDEGEE. CDR3 length equals 15 residues. The J segment lost 9 bases and the V segment lost 1 base, leaving 7 bases of the junction unmatched. The CDR3 protein is CASSLYKREGGEQFF. DNA for the CDR3: TGTGCCAGCAGCTTGTATAAGCGGGAGGGAGGTGAGCAGTTCTTC.

The CDR3 bases are TGTGCCAGCAGCCAAGCGGCTGGCGGGAGCCTTTTCTTC. It specifies CASSQAAGGSLFF. The V call is TRBV3-1 (or the pseudogene TRBV3-2), the J call TRBJ2-1, with 7 bases matching TRBD2. V lost 1 base and J lost 16; bases outside the gene matches: 10. CDR3 length: 13 amino acids. Germline-derived CDR1 and CDR2 are LGHDT and YNNKEL (reference sequence).

The V and J genes are TRBV29-1 and TRBJ2-5, with D possibly being TRBD2 (5 bases). Germline V lookup: CDR1 SQVTM, CDR2 ANQGSEA. CDR3 length: 12 residues. V shed 4 bases and J shed 5 bases, with 11 bases lying between them. CDR3 nucleotides: TGCAGCGTTGCTGAGGGAACCGAGACCCAGTACTTC. Amino acids: CSVAEGTETQYF. Drawing the rest from reference TRBV29-1 and TRBJ2-5, the complete variable domain is SAVISQKPSRDICQRGTSLTIQCQVDSQVTMMFWYRQQPGQSLTLIATANQGSEATYESGFVIDKFPISRPNLTFSTLTVSNMSPEDSSIYLCSVAEGTETQYFGPGTRLLVL.

The gene calls are TRBV20-1 and TRBJ1-5; no clear D. The CDR3 spans 17 residues. CDR1 and CDR2 (germline): DFQATT, SNEGSKA (reference sequence). Trimming pared 3 bases from V and 1 base from J, leaving 19 bases between. CDR3 sequence: CSASRSGKLRSNQPQHF. The DNA of the CDR3 is TGCAGTGCTAGTCGTTCAGGCAAGCTACGAAGCAATCAGCCCCAGCATTTT.

The chain joins TRBV13 to TRBJ1-2, with 8 bases identical to TRBD1. The CDR3 covers 13 residues. Trimming removed 5 bases from V and 6 bases from J; junction bases left unmatched: 5. Germline CDR1 PRHDT, CDR2 FYEKMQ (reference sequence). CDR3 sequence reads: CASSLGQGDGYTF. The CDR3 DNA reads TGTGCCAGCAGCCTTGGACAGGGAGATGGCTACACCTTC.

The chain carries TRBV5-6 and TRBJ2-7; TRBD1 matches 7 bases. The CDR3 runs to 15 residues. Per the germline V gene, CDR1 is SGHDT and CDR2 is YYEEEE. Trimming removed 4 bases from V and 2 bases from J; junction bases left unmatched: 9. DNA of the CDR3: TGTGCCAGCAGCCAGACCGACAGGGCAGCCTACGAGCAGTACTTC. It is translated as CASSQTDRAAYEQYF.

The chain has TRBV27 and TRBJ2-7, with D maybe TRBD1 (6 bases). The CDR3 covers 14 residues. Germline V lookup: CDR1 MNHEY, CDR2 SMNVEV (reference sequence). V lost 4 bases and J 0 bases, leaving 10 bases between the germline ends. CDR3 region: CASSSDRNSYEQYF. The CDR3 DNA follows: TGTGCCAGCAGTTCGGACAGAAACTCCTACGAGCAGTACTTC.

The V and J genes are TRBV7-2 and TRBJ1-4, with D perhaps TRBD1 (5 bases). CDR1 SGHTA and CDR2 FQGNSA come from the germline V gene. The CDR3 is made up of 14 amino acids. V was pared by 2 bases and J by 5 bases, with 9 bases between. The CDR3 loop reads CASSLRRGNEKLFF. For the CDR3, the DNA is TGTGCCAGCAGCTTACGGAGGGGAAATGAAAAACTGTTTTTT. The complete variable domain, with remaining parts taken from reference TRBV7-2 and TRBJ1-4, reads GAGVSQSPSNKVTEKGKDVELRCDPISGHTALYWYRQSLGQGLEFLIYFQGNSAPDKSGLPSDRFSAERTGGSVSTLTIQRTQQEDSAVYLCASSLRRGNEKLFFGSGTQLSVL.

This rearrangement joins TRBV6-5 to TRBJ2-1, with 7 bases lining up with TRBD1. V gave up 2 bases and J gave up 13 bases; unmatched junction bases: 8. Germline values: CDR1 MNHEY, CDR2 SVGAGI. CDR3 length: 13 amino acids. The CDR3 region is CASSYRTGQNQFF. The CDR3 nucleotides are TGTGCCAGCAGTTACCGGACAGGCCAAAACCAGTTCTTC.